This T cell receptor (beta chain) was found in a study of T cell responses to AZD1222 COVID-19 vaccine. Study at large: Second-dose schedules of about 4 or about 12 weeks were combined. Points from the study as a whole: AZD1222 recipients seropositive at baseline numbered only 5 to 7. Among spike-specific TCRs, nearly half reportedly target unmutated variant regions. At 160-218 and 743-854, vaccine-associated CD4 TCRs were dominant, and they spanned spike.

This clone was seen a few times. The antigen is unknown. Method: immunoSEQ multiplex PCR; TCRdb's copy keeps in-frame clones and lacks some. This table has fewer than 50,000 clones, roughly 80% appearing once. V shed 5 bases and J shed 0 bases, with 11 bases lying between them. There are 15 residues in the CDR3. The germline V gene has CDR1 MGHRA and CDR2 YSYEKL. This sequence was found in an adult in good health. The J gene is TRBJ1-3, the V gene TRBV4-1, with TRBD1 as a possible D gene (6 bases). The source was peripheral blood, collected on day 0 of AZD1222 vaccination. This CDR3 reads CASSVSRGSGNTIYF. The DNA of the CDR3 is TGCGCCAGCAGCGTAAGCAGGGGCTCTGGAAACACCATATATTTT.